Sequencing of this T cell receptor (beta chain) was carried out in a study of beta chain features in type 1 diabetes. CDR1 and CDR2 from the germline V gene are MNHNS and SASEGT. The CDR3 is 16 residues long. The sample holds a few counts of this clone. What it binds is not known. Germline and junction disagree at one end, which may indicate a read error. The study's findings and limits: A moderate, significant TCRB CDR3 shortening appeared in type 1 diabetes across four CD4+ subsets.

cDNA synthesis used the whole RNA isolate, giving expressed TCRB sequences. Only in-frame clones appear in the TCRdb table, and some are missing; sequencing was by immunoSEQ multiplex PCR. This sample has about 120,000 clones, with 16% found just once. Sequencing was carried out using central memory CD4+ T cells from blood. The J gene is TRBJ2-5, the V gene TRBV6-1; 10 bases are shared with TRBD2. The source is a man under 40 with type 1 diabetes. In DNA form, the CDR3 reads TGTGCCATCAGTGAAGCCCTAGCGGGGGTTCGAGAGACCCAGTACTTC. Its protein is CAISEALAGVRETQYF.